The rows below give T cell receptor beta chains drawn from one sample of a study of blood T cell repertoires in COVID-19. Method: immunoSEQ multiplex PCR; TCRdb's copy keeps in-frame clones and lacks some. The sample holds about 110,000 clones, roughly nine tenths seen once. The source material was peripheral blood. Every receptor here comes from a man aged 35 to 55 with acute or convalescent COVID-19. Each CDR3 is given with its conserved first and last residue. The order of the fields is J gene, clone size, D gene, V gene, CDR3 protein, CDR3 DNA. D genes are given only for firm matches. Clone size appears in some rows only: once, few, many, or a class for an expanded clone.

TRBJ2-6	NA	TRBD1	TRBV11-2	CAGRWDRDSGANVLTF	TGTGCCGGCCGTTGGGACAGGGACTCTGGGGCCAACGTCCTGACTTTC
TRBJ1-2	once	NA	TRBV19	CASSSGGAYGYTF	TGTGCCAGTAGCTCGGGAGGGGCCTATGGCTACACCTTC
TRBJ1-6	NA	NA	TRBV14	CASSQVGDSPLHF	TGTGCCAGCAGCCAAGTGGGAGATTCACCCCTCCACTTT
TRBJ1-4	NA	TRBD1	TRBV10-3	CAISESVTGSEKLFF	TGTGCCATCAGTGAGTCTGTGACAGGGTCTGAAAAACTGTTTTTT
TRBJ2-1	NA	TRBD2	TRBV11-3	CASSSASGNEQFF	TGTGCCAGCAGCTCAGCTAGCGGGAATGAGCAGTTCTTC
TRBJ2-3	NA	TRBD2	TRBV4-1	CASSQVPTSGLTDTQYF	TGCGCCAGCAGCCAAGTTCCGACTAGCGGGCTTACAGATACGCAGTATTTT
TRBJ1-6	once	TRBD1	TRBV19	CASRSEEGGSPLHF	TGTGCCAGTAGATCGGAGGAAGGGGGCTCACCCCTCCACTTT
TRBJ2-5	NA	NA	TRBV6-5	CASSSKPRGPQETQYF	TGTGCCAGCAGTTCCAAGCCCCGAGGCCCACAAGAGACCCAGTACTTC
TRBJ1-2	NA	TRBD1	TRBV12-3/TRBV12-4	CASSLMGQYGYTF	TGTGCCAGCAGTTTAATGGGACAGTATGGCTACACCTTC
TRBJ1-2	NA	TRBD1	TRBV19	CASSLTGGPGGYTF	TGTGCCAGTAGTCTTACAGGGGGCCCGGGAGGCTACACCTTC
TRBJ2-7	NA	NA	TRBV3-1/TRBV3-2	CASSQGTPAYEQYF	TGTGCCAGCAGCCAAGGGACTCCCGCCTACGAGCAGTACTTC
TRBJ1-2	NA	NA	TRBV21-1	CASSKAGDTKYYGYTF	TGTGCCAGCAGCAAAGCAGGGGACACCAAGTACTATGGCTACACCTTC
TRBJ2-2	NA	NA	TRBV18	CASWPNTGELFF	TGTGCCAGCTGGCCGAACACCGGGGAGCTGTTTTTT
TRBJ2-1	NA	NA	TRBV2	CASSVYGNEQFF	TGTGCCAGCAGTGTATACGGCAATGAGCAGTTCTTC
TRBJ1-2	NA	NA	TRBV28	CAAQNYGYTF	TGTGCCGCCCAGAACTATGGCTACACCTTC
TRBJ1-2	NA	TRBD1	TRBV19	CASSPQGANRYTF	TGTGCCAGTAGTCCACAGGGGGCAAATCGCTACACCTTC
TRBJ1-1	NA	NA	TRBV19	CAAARGLNTEAFF	TGTGCCGCGGCAAGGGGGTTGAACACTGAAGCTTTCTTT
TRBJ2-1	NA	TRBD1	TRBV6-1	CASSEARTGNQFF	TGTGCCAGCAGTGAAGCTCGGACAGGGAATCAGTTCTTC
TRBJ1-1	NA	NA	TRBV3-1/TRBV3-2	CASSQGTEAFF	TGTGCCAGCAGCCAAGGGACAGAAGCTTTCTTT
TRBJ2-2	NA	NA	TRBV30	CAWNRDSYTGELFF	TGTGCCTGGAATCGGGACTCATACACCGGGGAGCTGTTTTTT
TRBJ1-2	NA	NA	TRBV7-2	CASSLRLTGGYTF	TGTGCCAGCAGCTTACGGTTGACTGGTGGCTACACCTTC
TRBJ2-3	NA	NA	TRBV6-1	CASSESRGRGYF	TGTGCCAGCAGTGAATCCCGCGGTCGGGGGTATTTT
TRBJ1-2	NA	TRBD1	TRBV30	CAWRGFGAQGAAYGYTF	TGTGCCTGGAGAGGGTTTGGGGCCCAGGGGGCAGCCTATGGCTACACCTTC
TRBJ1-1	once	TRBD1	TRBV30	CAWSASRTGVDTEAFF	TGTGCCTGGAGTGCAAGTAGGACAGGGGTAGACACTGAAGCTTTCTTT
TRBJ2-1	NA	NA	TRBV5-4	CASSLRDSGEQFF	TGTGCCAGCAGCTTGCGGGACTCAGGGGAGCAGTTCTTC
TRBJ2-1	NA	NA	TRBV11-2	CASSLVAGRFNEQFF	TGTGCCAGCAGCTTAGTTGCGGGGCGATTCAATGAGCAGTTCTTC
TRBJ2-5	NA	TRBD1	TRBV5-1	CASSRTGRGETQYF	TGCGCCAGCAGCCGGACAGGTAGGGGAGAGACCCAGTACTTC
TRBJ1-1	NA	NA	TRBV7-9	CASSLGGFRGTNTEAFF	TGTGCCAGCAGCTTAGGGGGATTTCGGGGGACGAACACTGAAGCTTTCTTT
TRBJ1-2	NA	TRBD1	TRBV10-3	CAIGRDREDYGYTF	TGTGCCATCGGTAGAGACAGGGAAGACTATGGCTACACCTTC
TRBJ2-7	NA	TRBD1	TRBV11-3	CASSLDSRQGGEQYF	TGTGCCAGCAGCTTAGATTCCCGACAGGGTGGAGAGCAGTACTTC
TRBJ2-7	NA	TRBD1	TRBV5-6	CASSLGQPGQKAYEQYF	TGTGCCAGCAGCTTGGGGCAACCGGGACAGAAAGCCTACGAGCAGTACTTC
TRBJ2-7	few	NA	TRBV19	CASSLAAMDYEQYF	TGTGCCAGTAGTCTTGCGGCGATGGACTACGAGCAGTACTTC
TRBJ1-2	NA	NA	TRBV29-1	CSVEDGAVYGYTF	TGCAGCGTTGAAGATGGGGCTGTCTATGGCTACACCTTC
TRBJ1-1	NA	NA	TRBV10-3	CAIRPRGIRTEAFF	TGTGCCATCAGACCCCGAGGTATCCGGACTGAAGCTTTCTTT
TRBJ2-5	NA	TRBD1	TRBV2	CASSGTGGRETQYF	TGTGCCAGCAGTGGCACAGGGGGGCGGGAGACCCAGTACTTC
TRBJ2-1	NA	TRBD2	TRBV19	CASSVLAGGISNEQFF	TGTGCCAGTAGTGTCCTAGCGGGAGGGATCTCCAATGAGCAGTTCTTC
TRBJ2-1	once	TRBD2	TRBV29-1	CSVEPETSGDNEQFF	TGCAGCGTTGAGCCGGAGACTAGCGGGGACAATGAGCAGTTCTTC
TRBJ1-4	once	NA	TRBV4-2	CASSQGGAGEEKLFF	TGTGCCAGCAGCCAGGGGGGGGCAGGGGAAGAAAAACTGTTTTTT
TRBJ2-7	NA	NA	TRBV21-1	CASGQAPWEQYF	TGTGCCAGCGGACAGGCCCCTTGGGAGCAGTACTTC
TRBJ1-2	NA	NA	TRBV6-4	CASSREGGEVYGYTF	TGTGCCAGCAGTCGGGAGGGGGGTGAAGTTTATGGCTACACCTTC
TRBJ2-2	NA	TRBD2	TRBV14	CASRASGVTGELFF	TGTGCCAGCAGGGCTAGCGGGGTCACCGGGGAGCTGTTTTTT
TRBJ1-5	NA	NA	TRBV30	CAWSVFRVNQPQHF	TGTGCCTGGAGTGTATTCAGGGTGAATCAGCCCCAGCATTTT
TRBJ1-2	NA	NA	TRBV3-1/TRBV3-2	CASSQEQFGGYTF	TGTGCCAGCAGCCAAGAACAGTTTGGAGGCTACACCTTC
TRBJ1-1	NA	TRBD1	TRBV5-1	CASSYRTGGTEAFF	TGCGCCAGCAGCTACCGGACAGGGGGCACTGAAGCTTTCTTT
TRBJ1-1	NA	NA	TRBV16	CASSQGQTGTRAFF	TGTGCCAGCAGCCAAGGACAGACCGGGACGAGGGCTTTCTTT
TRBJ1-1	NA	NA	TRBV10-1	CASSNGRDAEAFF	TGCGCCAGCAGTAACGGGAGGGACGCTGAAGCTTTCTTT
TRBJ2-3	NA	TRBD1	TRBV6-5	CASETIGGDTQYF	TGTGCCAGTGAGACAATAGGGGGCGATACGCAGTATTTT
TRBJ2-6	NA	NA	TRBV19	CASSLGGANVLTF	TGTGCCAGTAGTCTCGGGGGGGCCAACGTCCTGACTTTC
TRBJ1-2	NA	NA	TRBV9	CASSVGQTDGYTF	TGTGCCAGCAGCGTCGGACAGACTGATGGCTACACCTTC
TRBJ1-2	NA	TRBD1	TRBV7-2	CASSSGQGVNYGYTF	TGTGCCAGCAGCTCCGGACAGGGGGTTAACTATGGCTACACCTTC
TRBJ1-3	many	NA	TRBV5-1	CASSLASGFGSGNTIYF	TGCGCCAGCAGCTTGGCCTCAGGGTTTGGGTCTGGAAACACCATATATTTT
TRBJ1-2	NA	TRBD1	TRBV5-1	CASSSTTGGWGYTF	TGCGCCAGCAGCTCTACAACAGGGGGCTGGGGCTACACCTTC
TRBJ1-1	NA	TRBD1	TRBV6-5	CASTGGGYTEAFF	TGTGCCAGCACAGGGGGCGGTTACACTGAAGCTTTCTTT
TRBJ1-1	NA	TRBD1	TRBV9	CASSVGRGDYTEAFF	TGTGCCAGCAGCGTAGGCAGGGGGGATTACACTGAAGCTTTCTTT
TRBJ2-1	NA	NA	TRBV7-2	CASSLGVGEQFF	TGTGCCAGCAGCTTAGGAGTCGGTGAGCAGTTCTTC
TRBJ1-1	NA	NA	TRBV4-3	CASSQSVTNTEAFF	TGCGCCAGCAGCCAATCGGTCACGAACACTGAAGCTTTCTTT
TRBJ2-1	NA	NA	TRBV5-1	CASSQTGSVEQFF	TGCGCCAGCAGCCAGACTGGGTCCGTTGAGCAGTTCTTC
TRBJ2-7	NA	NA	TRBV6-2/TRBV6-3	CASSQTEYEQYF	TGTGCCAGCAGCCAGACAGAATACGAGCAGTACTTC
TRBJ1-5	NA	TRBD1	TRBV5-5	CASSFVNHGTVVQPQHF	TGTGCCAGCAGCTTCGTTAATCACGGGACAGTGGTTCAGCCCCAGCATTTT
TRBJ1-5	NA	NA	TRBV19	CASSIDLVNQPQHF	TGTGCCAGTAGTATAGATCTAGTAAATCAGCCCCAGCATTTT